Presented here are 2 T cell receptor beta chains from one specimen sequenced in a study of identical twins. TCRdb redid the calling of the 5' RACE reads with MiXCR, one entry per CDR3 protein. The sample has a few hundred thousand distinct CDR3 sequences, roughly 24% seen once. The same sample was also used in a study of T cells expressing NK-cell markers.

What was sequenced was CD4+ T cells sorted from blood. The receptors shown here come from a woman between 18 and 29 years old in good health.

The sample holds a few counts of this clonotype. V and J are TRBV7-2 and TRBJ2-3, with 8 bases aligning to TRBD2. Unmatched junction bases numbered 9, after V lost 0 bases and J lost 4 bases. The CDR3 is 17 amino acids. The germline V gene encodes CDR1 SGHTA and CDR2 FQGNSA. The CDR3 nucleotides read TGTGCCAGCAGCTTAGCGTCGGGACGGGGGGGCGCAGATACGCAGTATTTT. Its protein is CASSLASGRGGADTQYF. The entire variable domain, with the rest obtained from reference TRBV7-2 and TRBJ2-3, is as follows: GAGVSQSPSNKVTEKGKDVELRCDPISGHTALYWYRQSLGQGLEFLIYFQGNSAPDKSGLPSDRFSAERTGGSVSTLTIQRTQQEDSAVYLCASSLASGRGGADTQYFGPGTRLTVL.

This clonotype was recorded a few times. The chain carries TRBV5-6 and TRBJ2-5, with 9 bases identical to TRBD1. The V gene's germline CDR1 is SGHDT and CDR2 YYEEEE. There are 15 residues in the CDR3. V lost 2 bases to trimming and J lost 4 bases; unmatched junction nucleotides: 6. In DNA, the CDR3 is TGTGCCAGCAGCTTCGGGACAGGGTTGCCAGAGACCCAGTACTTC. It yields the protein CASSFGTGLPETQYF.